This T cell receptor beta chain was identified during a study of a mutant IDH1 vaccine in newly diagnosed glioma. About the study: In weeks 1, 3, 5, 7, 11, 15, 19 and 23, patients were immunized, eight times in all. Treated patients had a mean age of roughly 40 years and an approximately 62% male, around 40% female split. Receipt of radiotherapy, temozolomide, or both preceded the study, and most received both.

This clone was observed a handful of times. Antigen specificity is unknown. Generated by immunoSEQ multiplex PCR, the TCRdb table keeps only in-frame clones and is missing some. The sample consists of roughly 60,000 clones, 70% to 90% of them appearing once. Trimming left V 1 base short and J 12 bases short, with 13 bases between. In germline, CDR1 is SNHLY, CDR2 FYNNEI. The CDR3 covers 13 residues. Documented time point: week 23, last vaccination. Doses of 300 ug of mutant IDH1 20-mer peptide were given with topical imiquimod. The chain is built from TRBV2 and TRBJ2-4; D is unclear. This sequence originates from a man aged 25-45 years with glioma. Sequences were derived from PBMCs, sampled from a glioma patient whose treatment included an IDH1 peptide vaccine. The CDR3 sequence is CASSEGPRDTQYF. CDR3 nucleotide sequence: TGTGCCAGCAGTGAAGGTCCCCGAGATACTCAGTACTTC.